These 26 T cell receptor beta chains came from one sample sequenced in a study of cytomegalovirus exposure and HLA in healthy donors. With 60 Vbeta and 13 Jbeta primers, the PCR was carried out. Measured with immunoSEQ multiplex PCR; TCRdb has only the in-frame clones, and not every one. This table holds fewer than 90,000 clones, around 78% found once. Sequencing used PBMCs. The receptor set was obtained from a male donor in good health and CMV-seropositive.

The chain couples TRBV9 to TRBJ2-1; possibly TRBD1 for D (6 bases). The CDR3 runs to 13 residues. Germline V gives CDR1 SGDLS, CDR2 YYNGEE. Between the trimmed V and J ends, which lost 3 bases and 7 bases, there was a span of 11 bases. Here the CDR3 DNA reads TGTGCCAGCAGCGAACAGGGATGGAATGAGCAGTTCTTC. Translation: CASSEQGWNEQFF.

With regard to this clone: The junction does not match germline at one end; this may be a read error. The chain has TRBV10-1 and TRBJ1-1; D call uncertain. Germline assignment: CDR1 WNHNN and CDR2 SYGVQD (reference sequence). The CDR3 runs 14 residues. CDR3 sequence reads: CASSECRRLARCIF. CDR3 nucleotides: TGCGCCAGCAGTGAGTGTCGACGACTGGCCCGGTGTATCTTT.

The genes are TRBV6-6 and TRBJ1-4; tentative D call: TRBD1 (6 bases). The CDR3 consists of 16 residues. The V and J ends lost 2 bases and 8 bases respectively, with 18 bases between them. Germline loops: CDR1 MNHNY, CDR2 SVGAGI (reference sequence). CDR3 coding DNA: TGTGCCAGCAGTTACGGATCCGGGACACAACACGAAAAACTGTTTTTT. It yields the protein CASSYGSGTQHEKLFF.

This clone showed up just a few times. CDR3 bases: TGTGCCAGCACCGAACCAGGGAACGACGAGCAGTACTTC. It translates to CASTEPGNDEQYF. The chain employs TRBV7-3 and TRBJ2-7; possibly TRBD1 for D (5 bases). Trimming left V 7 bases short and J 5 bases short, with 15 bases between. This CDR3 is built from 13 residues. The germline CDR1 and CDR2 sequences are SGHTA and FQGTGA.

The chain recombines TRBV5-1 with TRBJ2-7; 7 nucleotides line up with TRBD2. Germline V CDR1 and CDR2: SGHRS, YFSETQ. This CDR3 spans 14 amino acids. Trimming cost V 5 bases and J 2 bases; bases outside gene matches: 7. The CDR3 loop reads CASRVGRGTYEQYF. The CDR3 DNA sequence: TGCGCCAGCAGGGTAGGGAGGGGAACCTACGAGCAGTACTTC.

The genes are TRBV7-9 and TRBJ2-5, with TRBD2 matching over 7 bases. V was clipped by 5 bases and J by 2 bases; unmatched bases: 5. Germline V CDR1 and CDR2: SEHNR, FQNEAQ (reference sequence). The CDR3 has 14 amino acids. Here the CDR3 DNA reads TGTGCCAGCAGCACCACTAGCGCTCAAGAGACCCAGTACTTC. Amino acids: CASSTTSAQETQYF.

V gene TRBV10-3 combines with J gene TRBJ2-3; 7 bases are a match to TRBD2. Trimming at V came to 5 bases and at J to 1 base, leaving 6 bases not matched to a gene. CDR1 and CDR2 (germline): ENHRY, SYGVKD. CDR3 length: 15 residues. The CDR3 loop is CAISPSAGGTDTQYF. In DNA form, the CDR3 reads TGTGCCATCAGTCCATCCGCGGGAGGCACAGATACGCAGTATTTT.

The rearrangement joins TRBV6-4 to TRBJ2-1; 10 nucleotides match TRBD2. Trimming removed 0 bases from V and 5 bases from J; junction bases left unmatched: 1. CDR1 and CDR2 from the germline V gene are MRHNA and SNTAGT. The CDR3 runs to 15 residues. The CDR3 DNA sequence: TGTGCCAGCAGTGACTCTACTAGCGGGAACAATGAGCAGTTCTTC. Its translation: CASSDSTSGNNEQFF.

V and J are TRBV9 and TRBJ2-7; a weak D match, TRBD1 (6 bases). CDR3 length equals 15 residues. Germline CDR1 SGDLS, CDR2 YYNGEE. V lost 0 bases and J 4 bases, leaving 14 bases between the germline ends. CDR3 in DNA: TGTGCCAGCAGCGTAGGGGGGCTAGCTTTTTACGAGCAGTACTTC. Translation: CASSVGGLAFYEQYF.

The count of this clone is one. This CDR3 is CSVEGLLAGGSYNEQFF. CDR3 nucleotides: TGCAGCGTTGAAGGATTACTAGCGGGAGGTTCCTACAATGAGCAGTTCTTC. The chain links TRBV29-1 to TRBJ2-1; 12 nucleotides match TRBD2. Germline V gives CDR1 SQVTM, CDR2 ANQGSEA. This CDR3 region has 17 residues. The ends lost 1 base at V and 1 base at J; junction bases unmatched: 5.

This chain joins TRBV5-1 and TRBJ1-2, with TRBD1 as a possible D gene (6 bases). The germline V gene encodes CDR1 SGHRS and CDR2 YFSETQ. The CDR3 covers 14 residues. Trimming pared 4 bases from V and 5 bases from J, leaving 15 bases between. CDR3 DNA sequence: TGCGCCAGCAGCCTGGAGGGGGAATTATATGGCTACACCTTC. This encodes CASSLEGELYGYTF. Using reference TRBV5-1 and TRBJ1-2 for the parts outside the CDR3, the full variable domain is KAGVTQTPRYLIKTRGQQVTLSCSPISGHRSVSWYQQTPGQGLQFLFEYFSETQRNKGNFPGRFSGRQFSNSRSEMNVSTLELGDSALYLCASSLEGELYGYTFGSGTRLTVV.

The chain joins TRBV5-1 to TRBJ2-7; 11 nucleotides align to TRBD2. The CDR3 is 16 residues long. Looked up from germline, CDR1 is SGHRS and CDR2 is YFSETQ. The V and J ends lost 2 bases and 7 bases, in that order; junction bases with no gene match: 11. The CDR3 DNA follows: TGCGCCAGCAGCTTTACTATAGCGGGAGGGCCGCGGGAGCAGTACTTC. As protein: CASSFTIAGGPREQYF.

The CDR3 DNA is TGTGCCAGCAACACAGGGCGGAACACCGGGGAGCTGTTTTTT. It translates to CASNTGRNTGELFF. The V call is TRBV28, the J call TRBJ2-2; possible D gene TRBD1, 6 bases. Trimming took off 7 bases at V and 1 base at J, with 10 bases between the two ends. The CDR3 spans 14 residues. From germline, CDR1 is MDHEN and CDR2 SYDVKM.

The chain couples TRBV19 to TRBJ2-2; D is possibly TRBD2 (6 bases). Germline CDR1 LNHDA, CDR2 SQIVND (reference sequence). V lost 6 bases to trimming and J lost 2 bases, with 13 bases between them. This CDR3 has 15 residues. CDR3 sequence (DNA): TGTGCCAGTAGCAACCCGGGACTCAACACCGGGGAGCTGTTTTTT. As protein: CASSNPGLNTGELFF.

This clone has only a few counts. V and J are TRBV14 and TRBJ1-1; 9 bases map to TRBD1. The CDR3 extends over 17 amino acids. Trimming at V came to 4 bases and at J to 0 bases, leaving 9 bases not matched to a gene. Germline lookup yields CDR1 SGHDN and CDR2 FVKESK. The CDR3 is CASSRDMGTGLNTEAFF. The CDR3 DNA reads TGTGCCAGCAGCCGAGATATGGGGACAGGGTTGAACACTGAAGCTTTCTTT.

V usage is TRBV2 and J usage is TRBJ2-7; no definite D call. Germline V gene sequence: CDR1 SNHLY, CDR2 FYNNEI. Between the trimmed V and J ends, which lost 1 base and 0 bases, there was a span of 10 bases. The CDR3 sequence is 15 residues long. The CDR3, as DNA: TGTGCCAGCAGTGAAGGGTGGCCATTCTCCTACGAGCAGTACTTC. Encoded protein: CASSEGWPFSYEQYF.

The rearrangement uses TRBV30 and TRBJ1-4, with D perhaps matching TRBD1 (5 bases). V was cut by 0 bases and J by 8 bases, with 28 bases left in between. Germline-derived CDR1 and CDR2 are GTSNPN and SVGIG (reference sequence). The CDR3 has 19 residues. The CDR3 loop reads CAWSVRGGRQALAGEKLFF. CDR3 DNA: TGTGCCTGGAGTGTACGGGGGGGAAGGCAGGCCCTAGCGGGGGAAAAACTGTTTTTT.

J is TRBJ1-5 and V is TRBV28; D unresolved. This CDR3 comprises 16 residues. V was pared by 6 bases and J by 4 bases, with 19 bases between. In germline, CDR1 is MDHEN, CDR2 SYDVKM. CDR3 coding DNA: TGTGCCAGCAGCTCTAGAGGGCAAGGGCGTAATCAGCCCCAGCATTTT. Translation: CASSSRGQGRNQPQHF.

The chain carries TRBV18 and TRBJ2-2; D perhaps matches TRBD2 (6 bases). This CDR3 has 12 amino acids. Trimming stripped 4 bases from V and 6 bases from J, with 6 bases between. The germline CDR1 and CDR2 sequences are KGHSH and LQKENI. CDR3 amino acids: CASSRLAGELFF. The CDR3 nucleotides are TGTGCCAGCTCACGACTAGCCGGGGAGCTGTTTTTT. The whole variable domain, filled in from reference TRBV18 and TRBJ2-2, reads NAGVMQNPRHLVRRRGQEARLRCSPMKGHSHVYWYRQLPEEGLKFMVYLQKENIIDESGMPKERFSAEFPKEGPSILRIQQVVRGDSAAYFCASSRLAGELFFGEGSRLTVL.

V and J are TRBV6-6 and TRBJ2-5; D uncertain. V was cut by 4 bases and J by 5 bases, with 11 bases left in between. The germline V gene encodes CDR1 MNHNY and CDR2 SVGAGI (reference sequence). This CDR3 has 13 amino acids. CDR3 residues: CASSSRGMETQYF. Here the CDR3 DNA reads TGTGCCAGCAGTTCCCGCGGTATGGAGACCCAGTACTTC.

The table lists this clone with a few counts. V gene TRBV5-1 combines with J gene TRBJ1-4; D is unclear. This CDR3 spans 13 amino acids. Between the trimmed V and J ends, which lost 4 bases and 5 bases, there was a span of 9 bases. Germline V gene lookup returns CDR1 SGHRS and CDR2 YFSETQ. CDR3 sequence: CASSHEPNEKLFF. The CDR3, as DNA: TGCGCCAGCAGCCACGAGCCGAATGAAAAACTGTTTTTT.

The V and J genes are TRBV29-1 and TRBJ1-1; possibly TRBD1 for D (5 bases). CDR1 is SQVTM and CDR2 is ANQGSEA in the germline V gene. There are 13 residues in the CDR3. V lost 4 bases and J 5 bases, leaving 14 bases between the germline ends. CDR3 in amino acids: CSVATGPLTEAFF. The CDR3 coding sequence is TGCAGCGTTGCCACAGGACCCCTAACTGAAGCTTTCTTT.

The V and J genes are TRBV27 and TRBJ2-3, with TRBD2 as a possible D gene (6 bases). Germline CDR1 reads MNHEY; CDR2 reads SMNVEV (reference sequence). The CDR3 runs to 13 residues. The V gene lost 9 bases and the J gene lost 0 bases, with 10 bases spanning the gap. CDR3 bases: TGTGCCAGTAGGAGGGGTAGCACAGATACGCAGTATTTT. Translating it yields CASRRGSTDTQYF.

The chain uses TRBV30 and TRBJ2-5; weak D call: TRBD2 (6 bases). The DNA end lines up better with TRBJ2-7; the J call may be wrong. This CDR3 is built from 14 residues. Germline V gene sequence: CDR1 GTSNPN, CDR2 SVGIG (reference sequence). The CDR3 here is CAWSVVRAGYEQYF. The CDR3 DNA reads TGTGCCTGGAGTGTAGTCAGGGCGGGGTACGAGCAGTACTTC.

V and J are TRBV27 and TRBJ2-1; 15 nucleotides agree with TRBD2. The CDR3 has 17 amino acids. J gave up 4 bases and V 4 bases, and 5 bases lay outside the gene matches. Germline CDR1 reads MNHEY; CDR2 reads SMNVEV (reference sequence). The CDR3 nucleotides read TGTGCCAGCAGTTCATTCGGACTAGCGGGAGGGTACAATGAGCAGTTCTTC. Amino acid sequence: CASSSFGLAGGYNEQFF.

V usage is TRBV6-5 and J usage is TRBJ2-1; no definite D call. CDR3 length: 13 residues. Germline CDR1 and CDR2: MNHEY and SVGAGI. Trimming pared 0 bases from V and 2 bases from J, leaving 2 bases between. This CDR3 reads CASSYSTYNEQFF. DNA for the CDR3: TGTGCCAGCAGTTACTCTACCTACAATGAGCAGTTCTTC.